This entry lists 7 T cell receptor beta chains sequenced from one sample in a study of T cell responses to AZD1222 COVID-19 vaccine. Data came from immunoSEQ multiplex PCR; TCRdb stores just in-frame clones and leaves some out. Of roughly 81,000 clones listed, about 87% were seen once; the top ten hold less than 20%. This specimen was peripheral blood, taken on day 0 of AZD1222 vaccination. The receptors come from an adult in good health.

The CDR3 sequence is CASSAGAGELFF. The CDR3 DNA is TGCGCCAGCAGCGCGGGAGCCGGGGAGCTGTTTTTT. The chain combines TRBV4-1 with TRBJ2-2, with 7 positions matching TRBD2. This CDR3 contains 12 residues. The ends lost 5 bases at V and 6 bases at J; junction bases unmatched: 0. Germline V gene data show CDR1 as MGHRA and CDR2 as YSYEKL.

This chain links TRBV10-3 with TRBJ1-5; D unresolved. CDR3 length: 15 residues. Per the germline V gene, CDR1 is ENHRY and CDR2 is SYGVKD. Trimming took 3 bases from V and 1 from J, leaving 10 bases between them. The DNA of the CDR3 is TGTGCCATCAGTGATACCGGTGGGAGCAATCAGCCCCAGCATTTT. Its translation: CAISDTGGSNQPQHF.

This clone was seen a few times. The chain recombines TRBV28 with TRBJ1-5, with TRBD1 matching 9 bases. Losses at the gene ends were 5 bases for V and 2 bases for J; bases not matched to a gene: 4. Germline V gene lookup returns CDR1 MDHEN and CDR2 SYDVKM. This CDR3 comprises 15 residues. CDR3 in DNA: TGTGCCAGCAGTACCCGGACAGGGGGCAATCAGCCCCAGCATTTT. It encodes CASSTRTGGNQPQHF.

V and J are TRBV6-1 and TRBJ2-5; D may be TRBD1 or TRBD2 (5 bases each). CDR3 length equals 16 residues. The germline V gene has CDR1 MNHNS and CDR2 SASEGT. V was cut by 0 bases and J by 4 bases, with 15 bases left in between. This CDR3 is CASSEAVGGGRETQYF. The CDR3 DNA reads TGTGCCAGCAGTGAAGCGGTGGGTGGGGGTAGAGAGACCCAGTACTTC.

The chain employs TRBV11-2 and TRBJ1-1; TRBD1 agrees at 8 bases. Germline lookup yields CDR1 SGHAT and CDR2 FQNNGV. This CDR3 has 15 residues. V shed 5 bases and J 0 bases; nucleotides not matched to a gene: 5. CDR3 in amino acids: CASSSSTGVNTEAFF. The CDR3 nucleotides are TGTGCCAGCAGCAGCTCGACAGGGGTGAACACTGAAGCTTTCTTT. The full variable domain, rest sourced from reference TRBV11-2 and TRBJ1-1, is EAGVAQSPRYKIIEKRQSVAFWCNPISGHATLYWYQQILGQGPKLLIQFQNNGVVDDSQLPKDRFSAERLKGVDSTLKIQPAKLEDSAVYLCASSSSTGVNTEAFFGQGTRLTVV.

The V call is TRBV18, the J call TRBJ1-4; D perhaps matches TRBD1 (6 bases). Germline-derived CDR1 and CDR2 are KGHSH and LQKENI. This CDR3 is 14 amino acids long. Trimming took 2 bases from V and 4 from J, leaving 8 bases between them. CDR3 protein: CASSPLDSNEKLFF. CDR3 DNA sequence: TGTGCCAGCTCACCATTGGACAGTAATGAAAAACTGTTTTTT.

J is TRBJ2-7 and V is TRBV4-1; D gene uncertain. V was trimmed by 1 base and J by 0 bases, leaving 10 bases between them. Germline CDR1 MGHRA, CDR2 YSYEKL. The CDR3 contains 15 residues. The CDR3 loop is CASSQVVGGSYEQYF. The CDR3 bases are TGCGCCAGCAGCCAAGTTGTTGGTGGCTCCTACGAGCAGTACTTC.